Listed below are T cell receptor beta chains from one sample, sequenced in a study of cytomegalovirus exposure and HLA in healthy donors. The protocol was immunoSEQ multiplex PCR, while the TCRdb copy is restricted to in-frame clones and leaves out a portion. The sample contains 90,000 to 120,000 clones, 55% to 85% of which appear only once. The sample was PBMCs. The receptors come from a man younger than 45 in good health and CMV-seronegative. CDR3s include the opening cysteine and the closing phenylalanine or tryptophan. D genes are given only for firm matches. Clone size appears in some rows only: once, few, many, or a class for an expanded clone.

D	size	V	J	CDR3	DNA
.	many	TRBV29-1	TRBJ2-7	CSVGSGVSEQYF	TGCAGCGTGGGGTCGGGGGTTAGCGAGCAGTACTTC
.	.	TRBV2	TRBJ1-6	CASSWGVDSPLHF	TGTGCCAGCAGCTGGGGGGTGGATTCACCCCTCCACTTT
.	.	TRBV9	TRBJ2-5	CASSAGTHGETQYF	TGTGCCAGCAGCGCCGGGACTCATGGAGAGACCCAGTACTTC
.	.	TRBV7-9	TRBJ2-2	CASSSITGTMIGELFF	TGTGCCAGCAGCTCGATCACCGGGACAATGATCGGGGAGCTGTTTTTT
TRBD2	.	TRBV6-5	TRBJ2-7	CASSGGLAGSYEQYF	TGTGCCAGCAGCGGGGGACTAGCGGGCTCCTACGAGCAGTACTTC
.	.	TRBV9	TRBJ1-3	CASSVMAGGDGNTIYF	TGTGCCAGCAGCGTAATGGCCGGAGGGGATGGAAACACCATATATTTT
.	few	TRBV14	TRBJ2-1	CASSQDHGGLNSYNEQFF	TGTGCCAGCAGCCAAGATCATGGCGGTTTGAACTCCTACAATGAGCAGTTCTTC
.	.	TRBV5-1	TRBJ1-1	CASSLAAVSNTEAFF	TGCGCCAGCAGCTTGGCGGCGGTTTCCAACACTGAAGCTTTCTTT
.	.	TRBV7-9	TRBJ2-3	CASSLRLLASTDTQYF	TGTGCCAGCAGCTTACGGTTACTAGCCTCCACAGATACGCAGTATTTT
.	once	TRBV5-1	TRBJ1-6	CASSLDGGENSPLHF	TGCGCCAGCAGCTTGGACGGAGGGGAAAATTCACCCCTCCACTTT
.	.	TRBV28	TRBJ2-7	CATTGGGGSYEQYF	TGTGCCACCACAGGGGGCGGGGGGTCCTACGAGCAGTACTTC
.	.	TRBV30	TRBJ2-2	CAWSVLSSAGGELFF	TGTGCCTGGAGTGTACTGAGTAGCGCGGGCGGGGAGCTGTTTTTT
.	.	TRBV10-3	TRBJ2-1	CAISLGSAEQFF	TGTGCCATCAGTCTAGGCTCGGCCGAGCAGTTCTTC
TRBD2	.	TRBV2	TRBJ2-1	CASSAGLVRLFF	TGTGCCAGCAGTGCGGGACTAGTTCGGTTATTCTTC
TRBD1	.	TRBV9	TRBJ2-3	CASTYGTGDTDTQYF	TGTGCCAGCACCTACGGGACAGGGGATACAGATACGCAGTATTTT
TRBD1	.	TRBV6-1	TRBJ1-5	CASSEGTGSGGGNQPQHF	TGTGCCAGCAGTGAAGGGACAGGGTCGGGGGGCGGCAATCAGCCCCAGCATTTT
TRBD1	.	TRBV6-1	TRBJ2-7	CASSVQGAIPYEQYF	TGTGCCAGCAGTGTACAGGGGGCTATACCCTACGAGCAGTACTTC
.	.	TRBV28	TRBJ1-1	CASSTGTNTEAFF	TGTGCCAGCAGTACAGGTACGAACACTGAAGCTTTCTTT
.	.	TRBV18	TRBJ2-7	CASSPVQEHYEQYF	TGTGCCAGCTCACCAGTACAGGAACATTACGAGCAGTACTTC
.	.	TRBV11-1	TRBJ2-7	CASSLGRAEQYF	TGTGCCAGCAGCTTAGGCAGGGCCGAGCAGTACTTC
.	.	TRBV15	TRBJ1-2	CATSRVEGEIEGYTF	TGTGCCACCAGCAGAGTTGAGGGGGAAATAGAGGGCTACACCTTC
.	.	TRBV19	TRBJ1-2	CASSIGDTVGYGYTF	TGTGCCAGTAGTATCGGGGACACCGTCGGCTATGGCTACACCTTC
.	.	TRBV30	TRBJ2-3	CAWSSYSTDTQYF	TGTGCCTGGAGTTCCTACAGCACAGATACGCAGTATTTT
TRBD1	.	TRBV18	TRBJ1-4	CASSPQGATEKLFF	TGTGCCAGCTCACCTCAGGGGGCGACTGAAAAACTGTTTTTT
.	.	TRBV16	TRBJ2-7	CASSQKQGGGTYEQYF	TGTGCCAGCAGCCAAAAGCAGGGCGGAGGGACCTACGAGCAGTACTTC
TRBD1	.	TRBV11-2	TRBJ2-7	CASSLVVTGVYEQYF	TGTGCCAGCAGCTTAGTCGTGACAGGGGTCTACGAGCAGTACTTC
.	.	TRBV5-6	TRBJ2-2	CASSLGGLHGGELFF	TGTGCCAGCAGCTTGGGGGGACTCCATGGTGGGGAGCTGTTTTTT
.	.	TRBV7-5	TRBJ2-7	CVRSLVAGHSYEQYF	TGTGTCAGAAGCTTAGTAGCGGGACATTCCTACGAGCAGTACTTC
.	.	TRBV5-1	TRBJ1-3	CASSLGGSGNTIYF	TGCGCCAGCAGCTTGGGCGGGTCTGGAAACACCATATATTTT
.	.	TRBV7-9	TRBJ1-1	CASSFGGMGGTEAFF	TGTGCCAGCAGCTTCGGGGGGATGGGAGGGACTGAAGCTTTCTTT
.	.	TRBV10-3	TRBJ1-2	CAISESGGLYGYTF	TGTGCCATCAGTGAGTCGGGAGGTCTCTATGGCTACACCTTC
.	.	TRBV28	TRBJ1-1	CASTSGGGYTEAFF	TGTGCCAGCACCTCCGGGGGGGGATACACTGAAGCTTTCTTT
TRBD2	.	TRBV5-4	TRBJ2-3	CASSFAGVIDTQYF	TGTGCCAGCAGCTTTGCGGGAGTCATAGATACGCAGTATTTT
TRBD2	.	TRBV13	TRBJ2-7	CASTYSGGYEQYF	TGTGCCAGCACCTACTCGGGGGGATACGAGCAGTACTTC
TRBD1	.	TRBV27	TRBJ2-7	CASSLFGWAGTGVSYEQYF	TGTGCCAGCAGTTTATTTGGTTGGGCCGGGACAGGGGTCTCCTACGAGCAGTACTTC
.	.	TRBV6-5	TRBJ2-1	CASSTGSYNEQFF	TGTGCCAGCAGCACAGGGTCCTACAATGAGCAGTTCTTC
.	few	TRBV18	TRBJ1-2	CASSPPASFRGSDYGYTF	TGTGCCAGCTCTCCTCCTGCATCATTCAGGGGTTCGGACTATGGCTACACCTTC
TRBD2	.	TRBV19	TRBJ2-3	CASALADLTDTQYF	TGTGCCAGTGCACTAGCGGACCTCACAGATACGCAGTATTTT
.	.	TRBV6-5	TRBJ1-2	CASSYSMDSSGYTF	TGTGCCAGCAGTTACTCTATGGACAGTAGCGGGTACACCTTC
.	.	TRBV5-1	TRBJ2-1	CASSAGRDEQFF	TGCGCCAGCAGCGCGGGTCGGGATGAGCAGTTCTTC
TRBD2	.	TRBV29-1	TRBJ2-3	CSVGVAGVRPDTQYF	TGCAGCGTCGGGGTAGCGGGAGTTCGCCCAGATACGCAGTATTTT
.	.	TRBV4-1	TRBJ2-2	CASSHEDTNTGELFF	TGCGCCAGCAGCCATGAGGACACGAACACCGGGGAGCTGTTTTTT
TRBD2	.	TRBV7-3	TRBJ2-1	CASSLSGGANEQFF	TGTGCCAGCAGCCTTAGCGGGGGGGCCAATGAGCAGTTCTTC
.	.	TRBV7-8	TRBJ1-2	CASSLGRFNYGYTF	TGTGCCAGCAGCTTAGGCAGGTTTAACTATGGCTACACCTTC
TRBD2	.	TRBV5-4	TRBJ2-1	CASSFDSGGANNEQFF	TGTGCCAGCAGCTTCGATAGCGGGGGGGCGAACAATGAGCAGTTCTTC
TRBD1	once	TRBV5-1	TRBJ2-7	CASSLFAPGQGVNEQYF	TGCGCCAGCAGCTTGTTTGCCCCGGGACAGGGGGTCAACGAGCAGTACTTC
.	.	TRBV27	TRBJ2-7	CASTKNGEQYF	TGTGCCAGTACTAAGAACGGAGAGCAGTACTTC
TRBD1	.	TRBV5-1	TRBJ2-1	CASSWTGWNEQFF	TGCGCCAGCAGCTGGACAGGGTGGAATGAGCAGTTCTTC
.	.	TRBV2	TRBJ2-7	CASSEAGGGYYEQYF	TGTGCCAGCAGTGAAGCGGGTGGAGGATACTACGAGCAGTACTTC
.	.	TRBV25-1	TRBJ2-5	CASSDPGAVRGQETQYF	TGTGCCAGCAGTGATCCCGGTGCAGTACGGGGCCAAGAGACCCAGTACTTC
TRBD1	few	TRBV4-1	TRBJ2-1	CASSPLPGTGGGGEQFF	TGCGCCAGCAGCCCCCTCCCCGGGACAGGGGGCGGCGGTGAGCAGTTCTTC
.	.	TRBV5-5	TRBJ2-2	CASSVQLAAGEVLFF	TGTGCCAGCAGCGTACAGCTAGCAGCCGGGGAAGTGCTGTTTTTT
.	.	TRBV28	TRBJ1-4	CASSFRRANEKLFF	TGTGCCAGCAGTTTCCGCCGGGCTAATGAAAAACTGTTTTTT
TRBD1	.	TRBV7-8	TRBJ1-5	CASSLEAGGRQPQHF	TGTGCCAGCAGCTTAGAGGCAGGGGGCCGTCAGCCCCAGCATTTT
TRBD1	.	TRBV29-1	TRBJ1-1	CSATTGGPNTEAFF	TGCAGCGCTACCACAGGGGGCCCGAACACTGAAGCTTTCTTT